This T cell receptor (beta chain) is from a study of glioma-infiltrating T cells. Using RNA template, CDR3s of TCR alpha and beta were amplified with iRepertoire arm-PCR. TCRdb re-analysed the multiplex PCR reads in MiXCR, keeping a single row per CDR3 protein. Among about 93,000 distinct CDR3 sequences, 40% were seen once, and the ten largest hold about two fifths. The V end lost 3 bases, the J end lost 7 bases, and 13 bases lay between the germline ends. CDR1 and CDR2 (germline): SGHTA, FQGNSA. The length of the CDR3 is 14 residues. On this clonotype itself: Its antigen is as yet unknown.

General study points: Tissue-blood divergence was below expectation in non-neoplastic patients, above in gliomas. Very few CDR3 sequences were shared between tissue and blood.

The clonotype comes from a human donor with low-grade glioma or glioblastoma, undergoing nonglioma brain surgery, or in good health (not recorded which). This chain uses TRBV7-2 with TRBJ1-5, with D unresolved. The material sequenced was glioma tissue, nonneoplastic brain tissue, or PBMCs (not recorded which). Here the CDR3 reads CASSFRGSTQPQHF. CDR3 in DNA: TGTGCCAGCAGCTTCCGGGGAAGCACACAGCCCCAGCATTTT.